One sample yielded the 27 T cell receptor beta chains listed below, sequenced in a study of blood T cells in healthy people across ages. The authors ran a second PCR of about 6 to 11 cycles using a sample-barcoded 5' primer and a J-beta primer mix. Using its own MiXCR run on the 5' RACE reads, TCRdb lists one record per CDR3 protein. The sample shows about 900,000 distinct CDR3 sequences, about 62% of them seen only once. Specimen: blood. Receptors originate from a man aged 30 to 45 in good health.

This CDR3 reads CASGHPLTDTQYF. In DNA, the CDR3 is TGCGCCAGCGGCCATCCACTCACAGATACGCAGTATTTT. The gene calls are TRBV5-1 and TRBJ2-3; D is unclear. This CDR3 spans 13 amino acids. Trimming took 7 bases from V and 2 from J, leaving 11 bases between them. CDR1 is SGHRS, CDR2 YFSETQ, per germline.

The CDR3 bases are TGCAGTGCTAGTAAGACTAGCGGGGTTGCAGATACGCAGTATTTT. This encodes CSASKTSGVADTQYF. The chain couples TRBV20-1 to TRBJ2-3; 11 nucleotides agree with TRBD2. Per the germline V gene, CDR1 is DFQATT and CDR2 is SNEGSKA (reference sequence). This CDR3 region has 15 residues. V was pared by 3 bases and J by 4 bases, with 6 bases of the junction left unmatched.

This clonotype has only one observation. The CDR3 is CASSATSGGAYEQYF. DNA of the CDR3: TGTGCCAGCAGCGCCACTAGCGGGGGGGCCTACGAGCAGTACTTC. The chain links TRBV9 to TRBJ2-7; 13 nucleotides line up with TRBD2. CDR1 is SGDLS and CDR2 is YYNGEE in the germline V gene. The CDR3 extends over 15 amino acids. V shed 3 bases and J 2 bases; nucleotides not matched to a gene: 2. The full variable domain, in which reference TRBV9 and TRBJ2-7 provide the parts outside the CDR3, is DSGVTQTPKHLITATGQRVTLRCSPRSGDLSVYWYQQSLDQGLQFLIQYYNGEERAKGNILERFSAQQFPDLHSELNLSSLELGDSALYFCASSATSGGAYEQYFGPGTRLTVT.

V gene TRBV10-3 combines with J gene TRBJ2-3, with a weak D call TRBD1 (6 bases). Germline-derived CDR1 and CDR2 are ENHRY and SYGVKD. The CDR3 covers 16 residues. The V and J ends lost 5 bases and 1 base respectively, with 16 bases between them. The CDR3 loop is CAISTLRDTGTDTQYF. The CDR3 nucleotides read TGTGCCATCAGTACTCTCCGGGACACCGGCACAGATACGCAGTATTTT.

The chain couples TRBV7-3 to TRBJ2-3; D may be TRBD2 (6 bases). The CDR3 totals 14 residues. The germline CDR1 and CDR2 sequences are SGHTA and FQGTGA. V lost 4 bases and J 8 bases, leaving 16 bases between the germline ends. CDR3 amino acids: CASSSAGRHGTQYF. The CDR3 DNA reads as TGTGCCAGCAGCTCGGCGGGGCGGCATGGTACGCAGTATTTT.

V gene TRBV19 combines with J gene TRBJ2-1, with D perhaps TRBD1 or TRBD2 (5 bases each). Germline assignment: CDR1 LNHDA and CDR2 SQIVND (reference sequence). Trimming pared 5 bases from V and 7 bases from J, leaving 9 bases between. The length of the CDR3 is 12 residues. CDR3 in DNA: TGTGCCAGTAGTTGGGGACGGAATGAGCAGTTCTTC. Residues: CASSWGRNEQFF.

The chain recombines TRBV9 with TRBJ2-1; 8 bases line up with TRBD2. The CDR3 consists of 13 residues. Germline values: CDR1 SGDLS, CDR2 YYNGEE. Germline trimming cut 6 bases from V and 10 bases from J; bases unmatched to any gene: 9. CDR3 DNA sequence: TGTGCCAGCAACCCAGCGGGGGTGGGGGAGCAGTTCTTC. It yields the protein CASNPAGVGEQFF. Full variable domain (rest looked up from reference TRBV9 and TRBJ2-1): DSGVTQTPKHLITATGQRVTLRCSPRSGDLSVYWYQQSLDQGLQFLIQYYNGEERAKGNILERFSAQQFPDLHSELNLSSLELGDSALYFCASNPAGVGEQFFGPGTRLTVL.

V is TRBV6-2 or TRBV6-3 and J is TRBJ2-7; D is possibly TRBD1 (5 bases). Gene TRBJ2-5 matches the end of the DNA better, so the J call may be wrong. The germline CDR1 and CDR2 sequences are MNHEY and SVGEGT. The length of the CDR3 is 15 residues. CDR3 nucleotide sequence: TGTGCCAGCAGCGGCAGGGCAGGCCCAGGGGAGACCCAGTACTTC. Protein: CASSGRAGPGETQYF.

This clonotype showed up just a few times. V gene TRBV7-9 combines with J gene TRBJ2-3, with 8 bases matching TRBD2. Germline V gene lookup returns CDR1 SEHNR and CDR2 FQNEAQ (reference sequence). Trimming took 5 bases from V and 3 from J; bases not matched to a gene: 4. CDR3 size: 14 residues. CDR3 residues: CASSRGLATDTQYF. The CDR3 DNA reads TGTGCCAGCAGCCGAGGACTAGCAACAGATACGCAGTATTTT.

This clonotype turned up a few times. The CDR3 DNA sequence: TGTGCCAGCAGTTTACAGGGAGGGCGCAATCAGCCCCAGCATTTT. This codes for CASSLQGGRNQPQHF. V gene TRBV12-3 or TRBV12-4 combines with J gene TRBJ1-5; possible D gene TRBD1, 5 bases. This CDR3 has 15 residues. With 2 bases removed from V and 2 bases from J, the gap between germline ends came to 10 bases.

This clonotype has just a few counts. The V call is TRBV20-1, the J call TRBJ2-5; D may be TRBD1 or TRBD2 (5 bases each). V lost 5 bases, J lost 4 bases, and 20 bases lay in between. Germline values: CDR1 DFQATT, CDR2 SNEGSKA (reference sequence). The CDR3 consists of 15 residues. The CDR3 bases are TGCAGTGCTGACCGGGGACGTTACGATGGAGAGACCCAGTACTTC. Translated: CSADRGRYDGETQYF.

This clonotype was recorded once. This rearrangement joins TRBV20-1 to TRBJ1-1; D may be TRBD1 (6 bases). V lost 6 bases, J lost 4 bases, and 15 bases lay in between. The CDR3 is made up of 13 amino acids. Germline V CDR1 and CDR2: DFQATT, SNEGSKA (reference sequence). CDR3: CSARDIQGTEAFF. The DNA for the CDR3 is TGCAGTGCCAGGGACATACAAGGCACTGAAGCTTTCTTT.

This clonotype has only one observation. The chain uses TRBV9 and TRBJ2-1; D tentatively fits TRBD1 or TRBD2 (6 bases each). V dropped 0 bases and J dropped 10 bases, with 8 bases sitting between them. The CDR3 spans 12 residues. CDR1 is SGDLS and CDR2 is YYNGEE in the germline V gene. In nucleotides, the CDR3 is TGTGCCAGCAGCGTAGCGGGGGCCGAGCAGTTCTTC. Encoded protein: CASSVAGAEQFF.

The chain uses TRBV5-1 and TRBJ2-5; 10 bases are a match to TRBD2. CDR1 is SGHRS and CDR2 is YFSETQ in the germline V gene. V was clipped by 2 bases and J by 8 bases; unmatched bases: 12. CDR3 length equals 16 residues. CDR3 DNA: TGCGCCAGCAGCTTTACGTCTAGCGGGGGCCCTTCTACCCAGTACTTC. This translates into CASSFTSSGGPSTQYF.

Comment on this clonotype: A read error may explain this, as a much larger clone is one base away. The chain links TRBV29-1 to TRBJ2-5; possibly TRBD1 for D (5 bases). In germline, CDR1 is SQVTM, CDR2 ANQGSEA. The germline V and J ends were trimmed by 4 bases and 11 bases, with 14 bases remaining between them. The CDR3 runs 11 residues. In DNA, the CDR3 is TGCAGCGTTGGACAGACCTACGGGCAGTACTTC. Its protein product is CSVGQTYGQYF.

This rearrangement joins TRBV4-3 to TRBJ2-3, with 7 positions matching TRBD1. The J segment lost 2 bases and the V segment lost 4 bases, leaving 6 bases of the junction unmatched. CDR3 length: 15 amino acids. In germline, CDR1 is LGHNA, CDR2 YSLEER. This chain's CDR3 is CASSPGDRHTDTQYF. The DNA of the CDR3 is TGCGCCAGCAGCCCCGGGGACAGACACACAGATACGCAGTATTTT.

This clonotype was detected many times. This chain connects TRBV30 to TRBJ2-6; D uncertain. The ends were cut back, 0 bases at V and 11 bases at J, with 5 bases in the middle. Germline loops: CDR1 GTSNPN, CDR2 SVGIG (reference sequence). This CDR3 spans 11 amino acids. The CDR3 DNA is TGTGCCTGGAGTGTACTCGACGTCCTGACTTTC. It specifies CAWSVLDVLTF.

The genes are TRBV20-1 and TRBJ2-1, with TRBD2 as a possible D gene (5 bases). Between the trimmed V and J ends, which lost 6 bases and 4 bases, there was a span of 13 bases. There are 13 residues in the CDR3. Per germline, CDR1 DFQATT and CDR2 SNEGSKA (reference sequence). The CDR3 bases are TGCAGTGCAGAGGGTTTGGCATACAATGAGCAGTTCTTC. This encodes CSAEGLAYNEQFF.

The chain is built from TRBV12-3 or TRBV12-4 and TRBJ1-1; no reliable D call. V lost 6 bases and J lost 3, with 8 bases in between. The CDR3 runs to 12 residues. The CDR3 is CASRDVYTEAFF. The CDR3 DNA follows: TGTGCCAGCAGGGATGTTTACACTGAAGCTTTCTTT.

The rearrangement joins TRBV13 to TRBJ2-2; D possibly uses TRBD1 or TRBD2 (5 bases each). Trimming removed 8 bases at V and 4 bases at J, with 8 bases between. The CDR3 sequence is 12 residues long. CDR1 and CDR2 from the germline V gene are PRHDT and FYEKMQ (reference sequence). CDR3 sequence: CASHGATGELFF. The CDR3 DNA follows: TGTGCCAGCCACGGGGCCACCGGGGAGCTGTTTTTT.

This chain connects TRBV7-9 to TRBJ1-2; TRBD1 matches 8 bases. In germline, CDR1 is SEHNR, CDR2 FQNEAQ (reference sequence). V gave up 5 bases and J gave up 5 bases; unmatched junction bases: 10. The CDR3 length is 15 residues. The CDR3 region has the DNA TGTGCCAGCAGCCACATCCTAGGACAGGGATATGGCTACACCTTC. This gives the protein CASSHILGQGYGYTF.

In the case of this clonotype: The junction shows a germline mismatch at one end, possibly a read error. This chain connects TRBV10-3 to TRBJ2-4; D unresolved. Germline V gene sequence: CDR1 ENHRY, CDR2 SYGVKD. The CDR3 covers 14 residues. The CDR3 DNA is TGTGTCATCAGTGAGGCGGACGTTCCAAACATTCAGTACTTC. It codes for CVISEADVPNIQYF.

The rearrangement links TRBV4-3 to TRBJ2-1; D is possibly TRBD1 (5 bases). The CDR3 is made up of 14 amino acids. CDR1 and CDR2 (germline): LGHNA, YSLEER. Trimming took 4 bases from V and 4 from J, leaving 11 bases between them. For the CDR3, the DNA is TGCGCCAGCAGCCCACGACAGCAGTACAATGAGCAGTTCTTC. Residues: CASSPRQQYNEQFF.

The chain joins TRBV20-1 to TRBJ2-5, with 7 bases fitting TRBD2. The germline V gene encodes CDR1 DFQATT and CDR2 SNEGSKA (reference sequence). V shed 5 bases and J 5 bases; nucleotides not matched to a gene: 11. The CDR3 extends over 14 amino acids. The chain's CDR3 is CSAEKRGLQETQYF. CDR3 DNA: TGCAGTGCTGAGAAACGGGGACTACAGGAGACCCAGTACTTC.

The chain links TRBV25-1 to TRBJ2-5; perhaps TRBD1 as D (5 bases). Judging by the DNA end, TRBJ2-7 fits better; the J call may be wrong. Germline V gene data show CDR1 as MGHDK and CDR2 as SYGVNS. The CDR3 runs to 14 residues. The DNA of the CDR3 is TGTGCCAGCAGTGGCCTCAGGGTAAGCCACGAGCAGTACTTC. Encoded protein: CASSGLRVSHEQYF.

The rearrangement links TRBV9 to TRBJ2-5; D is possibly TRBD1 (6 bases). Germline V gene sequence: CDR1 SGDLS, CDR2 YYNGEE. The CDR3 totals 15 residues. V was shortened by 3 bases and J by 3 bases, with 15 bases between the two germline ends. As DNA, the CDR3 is TGTGCCAGCAGCGCCCCAGGACAGAGGGAAGAGACCCAGTACTTC. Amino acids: CASSAPGQREETQYF.

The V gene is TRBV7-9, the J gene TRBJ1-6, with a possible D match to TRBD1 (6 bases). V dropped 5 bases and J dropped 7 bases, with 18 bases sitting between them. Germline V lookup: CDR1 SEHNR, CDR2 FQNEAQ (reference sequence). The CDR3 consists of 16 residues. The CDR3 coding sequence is TGTGCCAGCAGCCACACTAAGGGGGGGCTCAATTCACCCCTCCACTTT. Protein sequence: CASSHTKGGLNSPLHF.